This T cell receptor (beta chain) derives from a study of T cell repertoires in cytomegalovirus infection (dated 2019 in TCRdb). Describing the broader study: The HLA type of each donor mattered for the analysis, because public TCR beta signatures pointed to carriage of CMV infection along with the matching HLA type. The full study reports these points: Carriers of CMV infection plus the relevant HLA type were discriminated by the cumulative frequency of public TCR beta family members in the study cohort and in an independent approximately 350-donor cohort. The ex vivo response was dominated by HLA-C-restricted CMV-specific TCR beta clonotypes, which also provided the single most frequent clonotype in two of eight donors.

The listed sequencing device is Illumina HiSeq 1500. In-frame beta chains were kept once TCRdb had trimmed the public reads at Q25 with fastp and called clones with MiXCR. When rows share a CDR3 protein, they turn into one entry using the most common DNA and genes. Here the sample has some 68,000 distinct CDR3 sequences; roughly 20% occur a single time. Of the sample, roughly 79% is held by the ten largest clones. Comment on this clonotype: Which antigen it targets is not known. Per-base qualities were not stored, and no clone one base away is much larger.

The TCR comes from a human donor in good health (CMV status not recorded). Some clones in this sample may be carry-over from other donors' samples. Sequenced input: PBMCs, sequenced either directly or after in vitro stimulation (not recorded which).

The bases read TGTGCCAGTAGTATTCCCTACAATGAGCAGTTCTTC. This encodes CASSIPYNEQFF. The chain employs TRBV19 and TRBJ2-1, with the D gene not clear enough to name. Counted from cysteine to phenylalanine, this CDR3 has 12 amino acids. Just CDR3 DNA is preserved here, 36 bases in frame from base 1. The V and J ends are trimmed by 3 bases and 2 bases, leaving 2 bases between them. The germline V gene (reference sequence) sets CDR1 to LNHDA and CDR2 to SQIVND.